This T cell receptor (beta chain) was recorded in a study of T cell responses to AZD1222 COVID-19 vaccine. Profiled with immunoSEQ multiplex PCR; TCRdb holds only in-frame clones, not every one. The data show around 96,000 clones, 75% to 95% seen once. Germline CDR1 reads MDHEN; CDR2 reads SYDVKM. The ends were cut back, 7 bases at V and 9 bases at J, with 19 bases in the middle. CDR3 size: 14 residues. This TCR was recovered from an adult who received the AZD1222 COVID-19 vaccine. This rearrangement joins TRBV28 to TRBJ1-5; the D gene is possibly TRBD1 (5 bases). The source material was peripheral blood, sampled 28 days after the second AZD1222 dose. The CDR3 DNA sequence: TGTGCCAGCATCGGGGTTGGAGCGAGGGGGCCCCAGCATTTT. Translation: CASIGVGARGPQHF.